The rows below give T cell receptor beta chains drawn from one sample of a study of cytomegalovirus exposure and HLA in healthy donors. Libraries were prepared by immunoSEQ multiplex PCR; TCRdb keeps only in-frame clonotypes and omits some of them. The table includes more than 85,000 clones, just under 70% detected once. Sequencing was done on a sample of PBMCs. The receptors stem from a woman aged 70-85 years in good health and CMV-seropositive. Each CDR3 is given with its conserved first and last residue. D genes are given only for firm matches. Some rows mark clone size as missing; the rest say once, few, many or name a class of expanded clone.

>TRBJ1-6|TRBV6-5|.|TRBD1
CASSADRGHNSPLHF
TGTGCCAGCAGTGCGGACAGGGGCCATAATTCACCCCTCCACTTT
>TRBJ1-3|TRBV6-5|.|.
CASSYARGSGNTIYF
TGTGCCAGCAGTTACGCCAGGGGTTCTGGAAACACCATATATTTT
>TRBJ2-7|TRBV14|few|TRBD1
CASSQEGTGTYEQYF
TGTGCCAGCAGCCAAGAGGGGACAGGGACCTACGAGCAGTACTTC
>TRBJ1-3|TRBV6-1|.|.
CASSEVLQYSGNTIYF
TGTGCCAGCAGTGAAGTACTCCAATACTCTGGAAACACCATATATTTT
>TRBJ2-2|TRBV4-1|.|.
CASSEGLGDGELFF
TGCGCCAGCAGCGAAGGGCTTGGAGACGGGGAGCTGTTTTTT
>TRBJ2-7|TRBV13|.|.
CASSLAGTLNYEQYF
TGTGCCAGCAGCCTTGCCGGGACATTGAACTACGAGCAGTACTTC
>TRBJ2-7|TRBV6-5|.|.
CASNPSGGLSYEQYF
TGTGCCAGCAACCCCTCGGGGGGCCTCTCCTACGAGCAGTACTTC
>TRBJ2-7|TRBV6-6|once|TRBD1
CASSQVQGGTIEQYF
TGTGCCAGCAGTCAGGTACAGGGGGGAACTATCGAGCAGTACTTC
>TRBJ2-5|TRBV10-3|few|TRBD2
CATNSGGAETQYF
TGTGCCACCAATAGCGGGGGGGCAGAGACCCAGTACTTC
>TRBJ2-5|TRBV10-3|once|.
CASGGGETQYF
TGTGCCTCGGGTGGAGGGGAGACCCAGTACTTC
>TRBJ2-1|TRBV27|.|TRBD2
CASSLTSGINNEQFF
TGTGCCAGCAGCCTGACTAGCGGGATAAATAATGAGCAGTTCTTC
>TRBJ1-5|TRBV19|.|.
CASRPDTSNQPQHF
TGTGCCAGTAGACCTGACACTAGCAATCAGCCCCAGCATTTT
>TRBJ1-4|TRBV18|.|.
CASSPGAINEKLFF
TGTGCCAGCTCACCAGGGGCCATTAATGAAAAACTGTTTTTT
>TRBJ2-5|TRBV9|.|TRBD1
CASSVGQGASQETQYF
TGTGCCAGCAGTGTCGGACAGGGGGCGTCTCAAGAGACCCAGTACTTC
>TRBJ1-2|TRBV5-6|many|TRBD1
CASSLGTGGAYGYTF
TGTGCCAGCAGCCTAGGGACAGGGGGCGCTTATGGCTACACCTTC
>TRBJ2-5|TRBV11-1|.|.
CASSPPGDRVETQYF
TGTGCCAGCAGCCCACCAGGGGATCGAGTGGAGACCCAGTACTTC
>TRBJ2-3|TRBV10-3|.|.
CAISESGADTQYF
TGTGCCATCAGTGAGTCGGGCGCAGATACGCAGTATTTT
>TRBJ1-5|TRBV2|few|.
CASSFRPYRDSNQPQHF
TGTGCCAGCAGTTTCCGTCCCTACAGGGATAGCAATCAGCCCCAGCATTTT
>TRBJ2-3|TRBV27|.|.
CASMRGSTDTQYF
TGTGCCAGCATGCGGGGAAGCACAGATACGCAGTATTTT
>TRBJ2-7|TRBV6-5|.|TRBD1
CASSYSGDRGNEQYF
TGTGCCAGCAGTTACTCGGGCGACAGGGGGAACGAGCAGTACTTC
>TRBJ2-1|TRBV4-1|few|.
CASSQDNNEQFF
TGCGCCAGCAGCCAAGACAACAATGAGCAGTTCTTC
>TRBJ1-2|TRBV6-5|.|.
CASSYSSGAGGHTF
TGTGCCAGCAGTTACTCGTCAGGGGCTGGCGGCCACACCTTC
>TRBJ2-3|TRBV19|.|.
CASSNGGALLQYF
TGTGCCAGTAGTAACGGCGGTGCCCTGCTTCAGTATTTT
>TRBJ1-1|TRBV6-1|.|.
CASSEVVVTGTIAFF
TGTGCCAGCAGTGAAGTGGTCGTCACAGGGACGATTGCTTTCTTT
>TRBJ2-3|TRBV25-1|.|TRBD2
CASSGAGGISDTQYF
TGTGCCAGCAGTGGTGCGGGGGGGATTTCGGATACGCAGTATTTT
>TRBJ1-1|TRBV9|.|.
CASSVVSYTEAFF
TGTGCCAGCAGCGTAGTGAGCTACACTGAAGCTTTCTTT
>TRBJ2-5|TRBV7-2|few|TRBD2
CASSLAGGRETQYF
TGTGCCAGCAGTTTAGCGGGGGGGCGCGAGACCCAGTACTTC
>TRBJ1-3|TRBV18|.|.
CASSPPFDSGNTIYF
TGTGCCAGCTCACCTCCCTTTGACAGCGGAAACACCATATATTTT
>TRBJ2-3|TRBV29-1|.|TRBD2
CSGGTSGTNTDTQYF
TGCAGCGGTGGAACTAGCGGGACAAACACAGATACGCAGTATTTT
>TRBJ2-7|TRBV2|.|TRBD2
CVSKGGGAYEQYF
TGTGTGAGCAAGGGCGGGGGGGCCTACGAGCAGTACTTC
>TRBJ2-1|TRBV6-6|.|TRBD2
CASSSWGGSSYNEQFF
TGTGCCAGCAGTTCCTGGGGGGGGAGCTCCTACAATGAGCAGTTCTTC
>TRBJ2-3|TRBV5-1|few|TRBD2
CASRRGLAGLTDTQYF
TGCGCCAGCAGAAGGGGACTAGCGGGGCTCACAGATACGCAGTATTTT
>TRBJ2-2|TRBV5-4|.|TRBD1
CASRLAGGAYTGELFF
TGTGCCAGCAGGTTGGCAGGGGGCGCGTACACCGGGGAGCTGTTTTTT
>TRBJ2-7|TRBV7-9|.|.
CASSLSGPLSYEQYF
TGTGCCAGCAGCTTAAGCGGGCCGCTCTCCTACGAGCAGTACTTC
>TRBJ2-5|TRBV2|.|TRBD2
CASSPPRASGGPGETQYF
TGTGCCAGCAGCCCTCCCCGGGCTAGCGGGGGCCCGGGGGAGACCCAGTACTTC
>TRBJ2-7|TRBV13|few|.
CASSADRTYEQYF
TGTGCCAGCAGCGCCGACAGGACCTACGAGCAGTACTTC
>TRBJ1-3|TRBV6-5|once|.
CASSRQATPGNTIYF
TGTGCCAGCAGTCGACAGGCCACCCCTGGAAACACCATATATTTT
>TRBJ2-3|TRBV7-9|.|.
CASSLRQDTDTQYF
TGTGCCAGCAGCCTCCGACAGGACACAGATACGCAGTATTTT
>TRBJ2-1|TRBV2|.|TRBD2
CASSEKGLAGVSYNEQFF
TGTGCCAGCAGTGAAAAGGGACTAGCGGGAGTCTCCTACAATGAGCAGTTCTTC
>TRBJ2-2|TRBV7-2|.|TRBD2
CASSLARLAGGVGELFF
TGTGCCAGCAGCTTAGCGCGACTAGCGGGGGGGGTCGGGGAGCTGTTTTTT
>TRBJ2-3|TRBV6-5|.|TRBD2
CASRNSGVRTDTQYF
TGTGCCAGCAGAAATAGCGGGGTTCGCACAGATACGCAGTATTTT
>TRBJ2-5|TRBV11-3|few|TRBD1
CASSQGTEETQYF
TGTGCCAGCAGCCAAGGGACAGAAGAGACCCAGTACTTC
>TRBJ2-1|TRBV6-5|.|TRBD1
CASSFGQGAWNEQFF
TGTGCCAGCAGTTTTGGACAGGGGGCTTGGAATGAGCAGTTCTTC
>TRBJ1-2|TRBV4-1|.|TRBD1
CASSQEETGTGRVGKANYGYTF
TGCGCCAGCAGCCAAGAGGAAACTGGGACAGGGCGAGTGGGCAAAGCTAACTATGGCTACACCTTC
>TRBJ1-1|TRBV5-1|.|.
CASSVRGGSAEAFF
TGCGCCAGCAGCGTCCGCGGGGGCTCGGCTGAAGCTTTCTTT
>TRBJ2-7|TRBV19|.|TRBD1
CATSGDRGYEQYF
TGTGCCACCTCCGGGGACAGGGGCTACGAGCAGTACTTC
>TRBJ2-7|TRBV7-2|.|.
CASRYLGFQQGPSYEQYF
TGTGCCAGCAGGTATCTCGGATTCCAACAGGGACCGTCCTACGAGCAGTACTTC
>TRBJ2-3|TRBV18|.|TRBD2
CASSPLAGEFSTDTQYF
TGTGCCAGCTCACCGCTAGCGGGGGAATTTAGCACAGATACGCAGTATTTT
>TRBJ1-3|TRBV19|.|.
CASSIGGDGNTIYF
TGTGCCAGTAGTATAGGGGGCGACGGAAACACCATATATTTT
>TRBJ1-2|TRBV9|.|TRBD1
CASSPMTGWGYGYTF
TGTGCCAGCAGCCCCATGACAGGGTGGGGCTATGGCTACACCTTC